This entry features one TCR beta chain sequence. This record belongs to a study of blood T cell repertoires in COVID-19. About the study: PBMCs, B-cell-depleted T cells, or T cells provided the cDNA or gDNA that made up the material.

Per the authors' pipeline: Using reference gene primer amplification, nucleated cell counts were estimated. Method: immunoSEQ multiplex PCR; TCRdb's copy keeps in-frame clones and lacks some. For V, J and clone size, that table is used; D and trimming come from the DNA. The profile covers fewer than 90,000 clones, with more than 75% appearing a single time and around 5% taken by the ten largest. This CDR3 region has 19 residues. The ends lost 6 bases at V and 5 bases at J; junction bases unmatched: 21. Per the germline V gene, CDR1 is MDHEN and CDR2 is SYDVKM. The sequenced sample consisted of peripheral blood. The chain links TRBV28 to TRBJ2-7; 11 positions agree with TRBD2. This clonotype originated in a man in his fifties with active or convalescent COVID-19. The CDR3 nucleotides are TGTGCCAGCAGGTCCTGGGGCGGAATGACTAGCGGGGAGGTCGACGAGCAGTACTTC. It is translated as CASRSWGGMTSGEVDEQYF.